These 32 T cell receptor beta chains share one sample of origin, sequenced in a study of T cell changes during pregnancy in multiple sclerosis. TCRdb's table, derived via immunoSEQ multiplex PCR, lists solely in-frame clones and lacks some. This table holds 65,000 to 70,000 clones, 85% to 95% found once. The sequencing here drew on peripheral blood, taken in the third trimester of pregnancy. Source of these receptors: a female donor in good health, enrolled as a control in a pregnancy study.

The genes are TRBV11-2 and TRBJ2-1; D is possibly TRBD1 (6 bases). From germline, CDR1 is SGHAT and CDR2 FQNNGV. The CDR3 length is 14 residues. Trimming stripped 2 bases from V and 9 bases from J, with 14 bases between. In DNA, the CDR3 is TGTGCCAGCAGCTTACGGGCCAGGACAGTTGAGCAGTTCTTC. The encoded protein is CASSLRARTVEQFF.

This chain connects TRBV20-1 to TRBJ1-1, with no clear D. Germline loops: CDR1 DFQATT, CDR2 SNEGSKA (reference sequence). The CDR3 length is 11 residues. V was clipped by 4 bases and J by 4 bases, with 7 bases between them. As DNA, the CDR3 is TGCAGTGCTAACCGAGCCACTGAAGCTTTCTTT. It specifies CSANRATEAFF.

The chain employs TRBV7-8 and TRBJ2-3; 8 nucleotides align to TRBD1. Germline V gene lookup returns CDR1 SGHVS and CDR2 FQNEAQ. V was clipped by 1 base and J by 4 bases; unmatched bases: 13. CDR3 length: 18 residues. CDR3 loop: CASSLGGWTGLASDTQYF. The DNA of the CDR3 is TGTGCCAGCAGCTTAGGTGGCTGGACAGGGTTGGCCTCAGATACGCAGTATTTT.

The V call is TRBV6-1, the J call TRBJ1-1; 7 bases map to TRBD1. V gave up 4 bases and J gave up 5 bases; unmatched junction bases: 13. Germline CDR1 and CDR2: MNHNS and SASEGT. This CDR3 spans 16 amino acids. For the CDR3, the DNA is TGTGCCAGCAGTGCCATCCGGGACAGTGTGAGGACTGAAGCTTTCTTT. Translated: CASSAIRDSVRTEAFF.

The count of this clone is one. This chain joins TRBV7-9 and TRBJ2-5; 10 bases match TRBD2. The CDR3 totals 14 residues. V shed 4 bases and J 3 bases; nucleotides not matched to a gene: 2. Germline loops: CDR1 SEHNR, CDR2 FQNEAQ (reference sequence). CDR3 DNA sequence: TGTGCCAGCAGCTGGAGCGGGGGGGAAGAGACCCAGTACTTC. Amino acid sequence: CASSWSGGEETQYF.

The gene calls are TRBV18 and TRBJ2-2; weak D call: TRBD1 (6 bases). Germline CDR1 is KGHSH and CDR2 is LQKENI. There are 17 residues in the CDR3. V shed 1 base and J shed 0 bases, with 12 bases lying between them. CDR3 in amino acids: CASSPLGQTSNTGELFF. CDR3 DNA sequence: TGTGCCAGCTCACCACTCGGACAGACGTCGAACACCGGGGAGCTGTTTTTT.

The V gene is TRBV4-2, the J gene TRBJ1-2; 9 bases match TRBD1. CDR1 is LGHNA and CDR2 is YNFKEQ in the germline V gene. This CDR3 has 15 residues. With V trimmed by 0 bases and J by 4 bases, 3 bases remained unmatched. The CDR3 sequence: CASSQEQGAGYGYTF. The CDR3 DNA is TGTGCCAGCAGCCAAGAACAGGGGGCGGGCTATGGCTACACCTTC.

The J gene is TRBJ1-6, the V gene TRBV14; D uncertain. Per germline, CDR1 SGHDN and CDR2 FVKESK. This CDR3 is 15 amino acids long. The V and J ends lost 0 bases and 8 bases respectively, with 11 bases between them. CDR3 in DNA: TGTGCCAGCAGCCAAGAAGCGGGCCCCTATTCACCCCTCCACTTT. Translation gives CASSQEAGPYSPLHF.

The chain's CDR3 is CASSTGLEVRQFF. The CDR3 DNA sequence: TGTGCCAGTAGTACAGGACTAGAGGTTAGACAGTTCTTC. J is TRBJ2-1 and V is TRBV19; 7 bases are a match to TRBD2. Germline V gives CDR1 LNHDA, CDR2 SQIVND (reference sequence). The junction had 10 bases not matched to a gene; V was cut back by 4 bases and J by 13 bases. The CDR3 has 13 amino acids.

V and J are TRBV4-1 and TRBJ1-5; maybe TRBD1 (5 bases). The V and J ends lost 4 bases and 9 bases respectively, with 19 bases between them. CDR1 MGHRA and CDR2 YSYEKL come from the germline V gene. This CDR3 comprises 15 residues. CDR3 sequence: CASSLLLGGFVPQHF. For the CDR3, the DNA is TGCGCCAGCAGCCTCCTACTCGGGGGGTTTGTGCCCCAGCATTTT.

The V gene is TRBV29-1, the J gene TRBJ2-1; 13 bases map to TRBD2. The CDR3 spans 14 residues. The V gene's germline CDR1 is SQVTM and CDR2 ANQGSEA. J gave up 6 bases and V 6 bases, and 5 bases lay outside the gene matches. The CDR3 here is CSVGRTSGGNEQFF. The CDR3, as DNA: TGCAGCGTCGGTAGGACTAGCGGGGGCAATGAGCAGTTCTTC.

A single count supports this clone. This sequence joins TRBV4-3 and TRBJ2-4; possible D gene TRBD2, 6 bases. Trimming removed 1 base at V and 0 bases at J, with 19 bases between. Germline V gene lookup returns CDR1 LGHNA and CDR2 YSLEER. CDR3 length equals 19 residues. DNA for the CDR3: TGCGCCAGCAGCCAAGGGGGCGGGGCCCCGAGTGAAGCCAAAAACATTCAGTACTTC. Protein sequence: CASSQGGGAPSEAKNIQYF.

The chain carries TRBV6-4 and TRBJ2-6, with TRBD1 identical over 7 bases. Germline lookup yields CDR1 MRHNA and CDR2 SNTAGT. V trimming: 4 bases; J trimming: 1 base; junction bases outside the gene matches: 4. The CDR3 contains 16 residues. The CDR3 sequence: CASSATGTSGANVLTF. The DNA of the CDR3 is TGTGCCAGCAGTGCGACAGGGACGTCTGGGGCCAACGTCCTGACTTTC.

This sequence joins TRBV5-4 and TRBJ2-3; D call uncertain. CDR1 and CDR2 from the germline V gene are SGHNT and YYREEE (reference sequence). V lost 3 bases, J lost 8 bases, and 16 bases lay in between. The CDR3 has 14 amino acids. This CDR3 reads CASSSRVSPRTQYF. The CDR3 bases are TGTGCCAGCAGCTCCCGGGTCTCCCCCCGTACGCAGTATTTT.

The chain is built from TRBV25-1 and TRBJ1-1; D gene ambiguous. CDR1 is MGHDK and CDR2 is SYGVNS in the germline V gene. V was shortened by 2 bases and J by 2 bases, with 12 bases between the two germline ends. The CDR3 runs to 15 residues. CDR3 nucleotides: TGTGCCAGCAGTGAACAAAGCGCGGAAAACACTGAAGCTTTCTTT. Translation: CASSEQSAENTEAFF.

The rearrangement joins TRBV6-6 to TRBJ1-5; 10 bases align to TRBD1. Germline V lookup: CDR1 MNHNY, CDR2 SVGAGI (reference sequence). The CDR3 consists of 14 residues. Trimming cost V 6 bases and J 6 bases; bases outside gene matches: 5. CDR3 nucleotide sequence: TGTGCCAGCAGCTCGGACAGGGGGATTCAGCCCCAGCATTTT. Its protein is CASSSDRGIQPQHF.

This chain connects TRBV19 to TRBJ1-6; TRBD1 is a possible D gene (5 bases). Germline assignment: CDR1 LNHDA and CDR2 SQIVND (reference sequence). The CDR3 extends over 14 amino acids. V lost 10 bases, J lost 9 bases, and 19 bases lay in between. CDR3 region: CATGGTAGSSPLHF. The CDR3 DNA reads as TGTGCCACCGGAGGGACTGCGGGAAGTTCACCCCTCCACTTT. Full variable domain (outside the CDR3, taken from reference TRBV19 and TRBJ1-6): DGGITQSPKYLFRKEGQNVTLSCEQNLNHDAMYWYRQDPGQGLRLIYYSQIVNDFQKGDIAEGYSVSREKKESFPLTVTSAQKNPTAFYLCATGGTAGSSPLHFGNGTRLTVT.

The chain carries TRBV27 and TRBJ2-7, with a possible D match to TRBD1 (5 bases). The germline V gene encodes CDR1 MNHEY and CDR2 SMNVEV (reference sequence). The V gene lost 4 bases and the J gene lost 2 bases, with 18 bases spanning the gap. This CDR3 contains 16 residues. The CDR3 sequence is CASSSIAWGRTYEQYF. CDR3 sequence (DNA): TGTGCCAGCAGTTCAATTGCATGGGGCAGAACCTACGAGCAGTACTTC.

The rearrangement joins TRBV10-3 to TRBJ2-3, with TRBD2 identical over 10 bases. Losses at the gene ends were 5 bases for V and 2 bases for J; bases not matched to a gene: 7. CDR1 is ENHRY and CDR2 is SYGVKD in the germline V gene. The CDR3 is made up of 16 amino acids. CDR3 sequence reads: CAISPSSGGTTDTQYF. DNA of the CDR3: TGTGCCATCAGTCCTTCTAGCGGGGGAACCACAGATACGCAGTATTTT.

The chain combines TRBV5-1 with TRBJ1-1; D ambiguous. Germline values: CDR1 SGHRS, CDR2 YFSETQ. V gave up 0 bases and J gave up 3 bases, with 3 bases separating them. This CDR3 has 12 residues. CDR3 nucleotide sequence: TGCGCCAGCAGCTTGGACTACACTGAAGCTTTCTTT. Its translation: CASSLDYTEAFF.

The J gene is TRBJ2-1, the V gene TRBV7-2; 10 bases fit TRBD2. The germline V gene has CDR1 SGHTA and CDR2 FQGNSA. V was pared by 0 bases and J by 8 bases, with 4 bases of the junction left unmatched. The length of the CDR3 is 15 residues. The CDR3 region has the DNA TGTGCCAGCAGCTTAGCGAGCGGGAGGGCGGATGAGCAGTTCTTC. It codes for CASSLASGRADEQFF.

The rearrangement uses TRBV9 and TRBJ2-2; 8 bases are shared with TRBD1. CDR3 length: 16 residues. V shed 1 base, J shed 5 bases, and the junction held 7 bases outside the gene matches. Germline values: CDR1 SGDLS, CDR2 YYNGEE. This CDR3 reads CASSVRGDRQTGELFF. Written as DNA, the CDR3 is TGTGCCAGCAGCGTAAGGGGGGACAGGCAGACCGGGGAGCTGTTTTTT. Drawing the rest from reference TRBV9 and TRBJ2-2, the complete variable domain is DSGVTQTPKHLITATGQRVTLRCSPRSGDLSVYWYQQSLDQGLQFLIQYYNGEERAKGNILERFSAQQFPDLHSELNLSSLELGDSALYFCASSVRGDRQTGELFFGEGSRLTVL.

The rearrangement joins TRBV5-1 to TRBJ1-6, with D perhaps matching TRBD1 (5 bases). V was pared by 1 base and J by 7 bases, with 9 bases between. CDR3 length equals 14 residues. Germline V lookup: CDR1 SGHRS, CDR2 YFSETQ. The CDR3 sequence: CASSLLTENSPLHF. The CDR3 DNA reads TGCGCCAGCAGCTTGTTGACAGAAAATTCACCCCTCCACTTT.

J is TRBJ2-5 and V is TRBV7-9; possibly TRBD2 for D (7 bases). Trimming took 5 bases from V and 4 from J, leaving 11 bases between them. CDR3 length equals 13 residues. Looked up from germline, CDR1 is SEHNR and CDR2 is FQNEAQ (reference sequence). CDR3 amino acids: CASSPRGGETQYF. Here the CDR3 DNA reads TGTGCCAGCAGCCCGAGGGGGGGAGAGACCCAGTACTTC.

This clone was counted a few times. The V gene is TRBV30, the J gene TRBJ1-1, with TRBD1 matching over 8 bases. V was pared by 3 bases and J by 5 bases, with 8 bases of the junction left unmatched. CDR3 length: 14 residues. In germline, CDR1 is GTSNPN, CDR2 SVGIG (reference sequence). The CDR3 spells CAWSRGQANTEAFF. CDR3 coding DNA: TGTGCCTGGAGCCGGGGACAGGCGAATACTGAAGCTTTCTTT.

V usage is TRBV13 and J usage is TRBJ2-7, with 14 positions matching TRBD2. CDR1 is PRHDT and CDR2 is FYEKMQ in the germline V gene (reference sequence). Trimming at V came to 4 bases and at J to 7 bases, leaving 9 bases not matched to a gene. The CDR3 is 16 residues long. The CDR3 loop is CASSSPTSGRAGEQYF. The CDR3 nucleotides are TGTGCCAGCAGCTCTCCGACTAGCGGGAGGGCGGGGGAGCAGTACTTC.

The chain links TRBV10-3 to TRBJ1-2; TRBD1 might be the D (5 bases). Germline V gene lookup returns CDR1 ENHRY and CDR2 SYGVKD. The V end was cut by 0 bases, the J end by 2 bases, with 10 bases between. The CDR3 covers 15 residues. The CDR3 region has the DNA TGTGCCATCAGTGAGTCGGGGGGTGGAAACTATGGCTACACCTTC. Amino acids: CAISESGGGNYGYTF.

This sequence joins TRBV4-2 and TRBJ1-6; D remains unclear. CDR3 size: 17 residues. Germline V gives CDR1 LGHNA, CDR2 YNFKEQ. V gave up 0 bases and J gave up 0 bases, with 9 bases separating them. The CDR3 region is CASSQEGRYSYNSPLHF. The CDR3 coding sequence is TGTGCCAGCAGCCAAGAGGGGAGGTACTCCTATAATTCACCCCTCCACTTT.

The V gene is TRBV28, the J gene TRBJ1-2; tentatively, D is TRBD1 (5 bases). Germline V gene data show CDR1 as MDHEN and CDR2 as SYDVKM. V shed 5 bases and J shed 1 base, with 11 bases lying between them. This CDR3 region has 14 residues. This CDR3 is CASSTAGGNYGYTF. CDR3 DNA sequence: TGTGCCAGCAGTACCGCGGGGGGTAACTATGGCTACACCTTC.

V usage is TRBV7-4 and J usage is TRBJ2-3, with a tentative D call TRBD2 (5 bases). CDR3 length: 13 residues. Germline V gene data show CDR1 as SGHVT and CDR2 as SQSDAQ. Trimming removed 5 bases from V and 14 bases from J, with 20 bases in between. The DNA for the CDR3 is TGTGCCAGCAGCCTAAAGACTAAGCTAGTTTTGTATTTT. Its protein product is CASSLKTKLVLYF.

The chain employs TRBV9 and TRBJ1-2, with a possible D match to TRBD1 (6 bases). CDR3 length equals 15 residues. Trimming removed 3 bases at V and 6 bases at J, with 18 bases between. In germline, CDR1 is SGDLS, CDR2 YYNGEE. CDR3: CASSAPHEGVHGYTF. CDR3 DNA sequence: TGTGCCAGCAGCGCCCCGCATGAGGGGGTCCATGGCTACACCTTC. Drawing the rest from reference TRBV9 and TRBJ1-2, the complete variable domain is DSGVTQTPKHLITATGQRVTLRCSPRSGDLSVYWYQQSLDQGLQFLIQYYNGEERAKGNILERFSAQQFPDLHSELNLSSLELGDSALYFCASSAPHEGVHGYTFGSGTRLTVV.

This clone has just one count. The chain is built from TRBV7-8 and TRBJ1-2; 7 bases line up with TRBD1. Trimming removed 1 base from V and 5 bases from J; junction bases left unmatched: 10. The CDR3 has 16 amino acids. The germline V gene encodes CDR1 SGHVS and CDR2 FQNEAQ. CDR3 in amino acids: CASSLEGQSQGYGYTF. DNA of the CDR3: TGTGCCAGCAGCTTAGAGGGACAGAGTCAGGGGTATGGCTACACCTTC.